Presented here are 17 T cell receptor beta chains from one specimen sequenced in a study of shared clonotypes between healthy human individuals. TCRdb's table, derived via immunoSEQ multiplex PCR, lists solely in-frame clones and lacks some. The sample records millions of clones, less than 95% being singletons. Positive CCR7 selection of CD45RO-negative cells yielded the naive CD8 cells, and terminally differentiated effector memory CD45RA+ cells were excluded. Sequencing was carried out using naive CD8+ T cells sorted from blood. The receptor source for this set is a man aged 18 to 29 in good health.

This clone has a single count. The genes are TRBV28 and TRBJ2-5; tentatively, D is TRBD2 (7 bases). Trimming removed 1 base from V and 1 base from J, with 13 bases in between. The CDR3 runs to 16 residues. Germline values: CDR1 MDHEN, CDR2 SYDVKM. In DNA form, the CDR3 reads TGTGCCAGCAGTTTATTGGCGGGGGCCTTCCAAGAGACCCAGTACTTC. Translation: CASSLLAGAFQETQYF.

The chain uses TRBV11-2 and TRBJ2-5, with D perhaps TRBD1 (7 bases). Trimming removed 2 bases from V and 3 bases from J, with 13 bases in between. Germline V CDR1 and CDR2: SGHAT, FQNNGV. The length of the CDR3 is 15 residues. The CDR3 is CASSLTPGGKETQYF. CDR3 nucleotides: TGTGCCAGCAGCTTAACGCCAGGGGGGAAAGAGACCCAGTACTTC.

The gene calls are TRBV27 and TRBJ2-1; D is perhaps TRBD2 (6 bases). Germline V gives CDR1 MNHEY, CDR2 SMNVEV (reference sequence). The CDR3 loop spans 16 amino acids. V lost 1 base to trimming and J lost 6 bases, with 16 bases between them. Written as DNA, the CDR3 is TGTGCCAGCAGTTTATTGGGTAGTAGGACTATCAATGAGCAGTTCTTC. It encodes CASSLLGSRTINEQFF.

The chain carries TRBV5-1 and TRBJ2-1, with 12 bases lining up with TRBD2. The CDR3 is 14 residues long. V dropped 7 bases and J dropped 8; count of bases not matched to a gene: 7. Germline V gives CDR1 SGHRS, CDR2 YFSETQ. The CDR3 nucleotides are TGCGCCAGCCAACTAGCGGGAGGCTTCGATGAGCAGTTCTTC. Residues: CASQLAGGFDEQFF.

The chain combines TRBV2 with TRBJ1-1, with 11 bases matching TRBD1. Germline CDR1 reads SNHLY; CDR2 reads FYNNEI. CDR3 size: 13 residues. The V and J ends lost 8 bases and 4 bases, in that order; junction bases with no gene match: 3. The chain's CDR3 is CASRGQGVTEAFF. The CDR3 coding sequence is TGTGCCAGCCGGGGACAGGGGGTCACTGAAGCTTTCTTT. Combining the CDR3 with reference TRBV2 and TRBJ1-1 gives the whole variable domain EPEVTQTPSHQVTQMGQEVILRCVPISNHLYFYWYRQILGQKVEFLVSFYNNEISEKSEIFDDQFSVERPDGSNFTLKIRSTKLEDSAMYFCASRGQGVTEAFFGQGTRLTVV.

The CDR3 DNA reads as TGCGCCAGCAGCCTGGCGGGGGGACAGTTCTACGAGCAGTACTTC. It yields the protein CASSLAGGQFYEQYF. V is TRBV5-1 and J is TRBJ2-7, with D possibly matching TRBD2 (8 bases). CDR3 length equals 15 residues. V lost 4 bases and J lost 3, with 17 bases in between. Germline CDR1 reads SGHRS; CDR2 reads YFSETQ.

The table lists this clone with a count of one. CDR3 loop: CASSDIWGRADTQYF. The CDR3 DNA sequence: TGTGCCAGCAGCGACATTTGGGGGAGGGCAGATACGCAGTATTTT. The chain recombines TRBV6-1 with TRBJ2-3; 7 bases agree with TRBD2. Losses at the gene ends were 6 bases for V and 4 bases for J; bases not matched to a gene: 10. There are 15 residues in the CDR3. Germline V gives CDR1 MNHNS, CDR2 SASEGT.

V is TRBV27 and J is TRBJ2-3; D unclear. This CDR3 is built from 14 residues. V shed 10 bases and J shed 0 bases, with 14 bases lying between them. CDR1 and CDR2 (germline): MNHEY, SMNVEV (reference sequence). This CDR3 reads CATRPLGSTDTQYF. In DNA, the CDR3 is TGTGCCACCCGCCCCCTAGGCAGCACAGATACGCAGTATTTT.

This chain connects TRBV2 to TRBJ1-2; TRBD1 agrees at 7 bases. Per the germline V gene, CDR1 is SNHLY and CDR2 is FYNNEI. This CDR3 has 16 residues. Trimming took 1 base from V and 2 from J; bases not matched to a gene: 7. CDR3 DNA: TGTGCCAGCAGTGAAGGGCCGGGACAGCGAAACTATGGCTACACCTTC. Translating it yields CASSEGPGQRNYGYTF.

This clone was picked up one time. V is TRBV4-1 and J is TRBJ2-7; D possibly corresponds to TRBD1 (5 bases). Trimming cost V 2 bases and J 2 bases, with 13 bases left between them. Looked up from germline, CDR1 is MGHRA and CDR2 is YSYEKL. The CDR3 covers 15 residues. The CDR3 protein is CASSQLTQGTYEQYF. The CDR3 coding sequence is TGCGCCAGCAGCCAATTGACTCAGGGTACCTACGAGCAGTACTTC.

This clone was seen only once. V gene TRBV7-8 combines with J gene TRBJ2-3, with TRBD2 matching over 7 bases. CDR3 length: 15 residues. Germline V gives CDR1 SGHVS, CDR2 FQNEAQ. Losses at the gene ends were 1 base for V and 6 bases for J; bases not matched to a gene: 7. The chain's CDR3 is CASSLVWGGSDTQYF. The CDR3 coding sequence is TGTGCCAGCAGCTTAGTCTGGGGGGGGTCGGATACGCAGTATTTT.

This sequence joins TRBV7-9 and TRBJ2-7; 8 bases fit TRBD1. The germline V gene has CDR1 SEHNR and CDR2 FQNEAQ (reference sequence). The CDR3 runs 15 residues. Unmatched junction bases numbered 6, after V lost 0 bases and J lost 5 bases. CDR3 protein: CASSLAQGASHEQYF. CDR3 DNA: TGTGCCAGCAGCTTAGCGCAGGGGGCGAGCCACGAGCAGTACTTC.

The chain has TRBV2 and TRBJ2-1; TRBD1 or TRBD2 may be the D gene (5 bases each). CDR1 SNHLY and CDR2 FYNNEI come from the germline V gene. CDR3 length equals 14 residues. The germline V and J ends were trimmed by 8 bases and 8 bases, with 19 bases remaining between them. CDR3 sequence reads: CASGGASLHDEQFF. Written as DNA, the CDR3 is TGTGCCAGCGGGGGTGCGTCCCTACATGATGAGCAGTTCTTC.

This sequence joins TRBV6-5 and TRBJ2-7, with D hard to call. Trimming removed 9 bases at V and 7 bases at J, with 13 bases between. In germline, CDR1 is MNHEY, CDR2 SVGAGI. CDR3 length: 11 amino acids. In nucleotides, the CDR3 is TGTGCCAGTAGTAATGCTGGGGAGCAGTACTTC. Protein: CASSNAGEQYF.

The chain couples TRBV30 to TRBJ2-1; 8 bases fit TRBD1. The CDR3 consists of 16 residues. V gave up 0 bases and J gave up 1 base; unmatched junction bases: 5. In germline, CDR1 is GTSNPN, CDR2 SVGIG (reference sequence). The CDR3: CAWSVGWTGSYNEQFF. CDR3 nucleotides: TGTGCCTGGAGTGTAGGTTGGACAGGGTCCTACAATGAGCAGTTCTTC.

This clone was seen a single time. J is TRBJ2-1 and V is TRBV5-1; 9 bases are shared with TRBD2. Germline loops: CDR1 SGHRS, CDR2 YFSETQ. The CDR3 spans 16 residues. J lost 6 bases, V lost 2 bases, and 9 bases had no gene match. For the CDR3, the DNA is TGCGCCAGCAGCTTCAGAGGAGCGGGAGGTGGCAATGAGCAGTTCTTC. Its protein is CASSFRGAGGGNEQFF.

The count of this clone is one. The chain has TRBV10-1 and TRBJ2-3, with TRBD1 identical over 10 bases. Germline values: CDR1 WNHNN, CDR2 SYGVQD (reference sequence). The CDR3 extends over 16 amino acids. With 7 bases clipped from V and 5 bases from J, the junction kept 12 bases outside the gene matches. The CDR3 coding sequence is TGCGCCAGCACCCCCCCTAAGACAGGGGGCGAAGATACGCAGTATTTT. The encoded protein is CASTPPKTGGEDTQYF.